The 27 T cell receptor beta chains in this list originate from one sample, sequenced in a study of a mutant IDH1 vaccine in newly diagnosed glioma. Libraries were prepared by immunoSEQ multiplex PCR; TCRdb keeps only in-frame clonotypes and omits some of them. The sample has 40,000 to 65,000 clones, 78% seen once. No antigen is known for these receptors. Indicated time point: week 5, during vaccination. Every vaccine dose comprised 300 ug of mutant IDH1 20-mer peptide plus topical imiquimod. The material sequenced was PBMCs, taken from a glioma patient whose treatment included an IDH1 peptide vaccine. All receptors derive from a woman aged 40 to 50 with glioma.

The DNA of the CDR3 is TGTGCCAGTACCCTTAGACAGGGGGCTGGGGACACTGAAGCTTTCTTT. Amino acids: CASTLRQGAGDTEAFF. The V and J genes are TRBV19 and TRBJ1-1, with 10 bases aligning to TRBD1. The V segment lost 7 bases and the J segment 3 bases; nucleotides outside the gene matches: 11. The CDR3 spans 16 residues. Looked up from germline, CDR1 is LNHDA and CDR2 is SQIVND (reference sequence).

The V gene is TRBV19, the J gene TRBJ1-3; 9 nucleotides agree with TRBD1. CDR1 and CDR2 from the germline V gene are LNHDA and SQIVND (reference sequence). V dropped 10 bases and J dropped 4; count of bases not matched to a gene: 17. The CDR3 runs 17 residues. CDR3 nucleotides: TGTGCCACCTGCAGGGGGAGGACAGGGGAATCAGGAAACACCATATATTTT. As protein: CATCRGRTGESGNTIYF.

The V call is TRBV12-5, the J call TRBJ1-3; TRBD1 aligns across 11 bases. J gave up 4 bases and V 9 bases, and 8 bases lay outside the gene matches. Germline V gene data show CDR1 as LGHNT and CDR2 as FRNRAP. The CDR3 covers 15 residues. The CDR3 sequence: CASDGQGAAGNTIYF. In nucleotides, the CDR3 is TGTGCTAGCGACGGACAGGGGGCGGCAGGAAACACCATATATTTT.

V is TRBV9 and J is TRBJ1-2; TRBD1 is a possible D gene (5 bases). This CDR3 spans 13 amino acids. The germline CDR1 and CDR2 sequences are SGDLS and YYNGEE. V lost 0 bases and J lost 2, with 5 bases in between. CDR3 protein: CASSVDRNYGYTF. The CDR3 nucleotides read TGTGCCAGCAGCGTAGACAGGAACTATGGCTACACCTTC.

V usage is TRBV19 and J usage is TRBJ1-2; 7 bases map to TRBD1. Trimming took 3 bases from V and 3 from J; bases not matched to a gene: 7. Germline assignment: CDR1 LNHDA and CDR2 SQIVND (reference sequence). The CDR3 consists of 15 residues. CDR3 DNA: TGTGCCAGTAGTATGGGGGACAGTCCCCACTATGGCTACACCTTC. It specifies CASSMGDSPHYGYTF.

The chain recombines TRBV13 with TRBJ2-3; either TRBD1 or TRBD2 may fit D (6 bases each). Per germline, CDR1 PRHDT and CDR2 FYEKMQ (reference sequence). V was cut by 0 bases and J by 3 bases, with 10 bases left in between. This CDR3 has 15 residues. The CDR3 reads CASSLGGGPTDTQYF. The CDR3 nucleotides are TGTGCCAGCAGCTTAGGAGGGGGGCCGACAGATACGCAGTATTTT. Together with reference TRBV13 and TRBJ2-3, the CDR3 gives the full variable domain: AAGVIQSPRHLIKEKRETATLKCYPIPRHDTVYWYQQGPGQDPQFLISFYEKMQSDKGSIPDRFSAQQFSDYHSELNMSSLELGDSALYFCASSLGGGPTDTQYFGPGTRLTVL.

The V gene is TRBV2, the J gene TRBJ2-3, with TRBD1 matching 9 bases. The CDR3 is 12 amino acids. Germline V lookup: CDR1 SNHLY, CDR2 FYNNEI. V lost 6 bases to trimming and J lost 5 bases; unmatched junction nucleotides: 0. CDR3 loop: CASRDRGDTQYF. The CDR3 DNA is TGTGCCAGCAGGGACAGGGGAGATACGCAGTATTTT.

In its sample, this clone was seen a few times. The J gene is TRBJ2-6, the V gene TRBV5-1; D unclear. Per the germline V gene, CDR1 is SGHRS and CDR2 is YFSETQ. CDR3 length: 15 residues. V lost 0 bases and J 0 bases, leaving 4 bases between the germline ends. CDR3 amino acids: CASSLGPSGANVLTF. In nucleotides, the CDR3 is TGCGCCAGCAGCTTGGGGCCCTCTGGGGCCAACGTCCTGACTTTC.

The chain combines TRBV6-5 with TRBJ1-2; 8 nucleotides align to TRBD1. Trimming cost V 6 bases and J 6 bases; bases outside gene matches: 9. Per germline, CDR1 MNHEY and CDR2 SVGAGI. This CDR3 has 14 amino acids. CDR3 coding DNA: TGTGCCAGCAGGCGGGACAGGACACCCCATGGCTACACCTTC. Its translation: CASRRDRTPHGYTF.

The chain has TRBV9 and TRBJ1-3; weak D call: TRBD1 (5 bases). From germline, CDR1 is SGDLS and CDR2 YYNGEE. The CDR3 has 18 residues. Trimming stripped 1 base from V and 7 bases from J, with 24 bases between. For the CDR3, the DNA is TGTGCCAGCAGCGTATGGAGTGGCCGGGACGGCGGCGGGAACACCATATATTTT. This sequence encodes CASSVWSGRDGGGNTIYF.

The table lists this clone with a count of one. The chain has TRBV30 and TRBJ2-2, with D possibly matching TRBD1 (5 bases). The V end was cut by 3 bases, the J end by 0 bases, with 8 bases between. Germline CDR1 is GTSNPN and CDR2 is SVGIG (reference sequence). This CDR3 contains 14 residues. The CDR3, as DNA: TGTGCCTGGAGGTCACAGGCGAACACCGGGGAGCTGTTTTTT. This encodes CAWRSQANTGELFF.

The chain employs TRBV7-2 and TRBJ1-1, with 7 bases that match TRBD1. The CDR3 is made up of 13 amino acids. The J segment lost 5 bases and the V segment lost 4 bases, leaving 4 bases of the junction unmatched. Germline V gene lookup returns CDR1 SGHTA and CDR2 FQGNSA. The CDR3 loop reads CASSYTGETEAFF. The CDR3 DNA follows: TGTGCCAGCAGCTACACAGGGGAAACTGAAGCTTTCTTT.

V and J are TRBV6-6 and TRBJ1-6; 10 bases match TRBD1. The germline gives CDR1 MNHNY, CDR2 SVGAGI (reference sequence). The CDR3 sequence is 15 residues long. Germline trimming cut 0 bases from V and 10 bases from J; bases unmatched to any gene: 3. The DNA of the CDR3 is TGTGCCAGCAGTTACTCTGACAGGGGGCTCTCACCCCTCCACTTT. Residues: CASSYSDRGLSPLHF.

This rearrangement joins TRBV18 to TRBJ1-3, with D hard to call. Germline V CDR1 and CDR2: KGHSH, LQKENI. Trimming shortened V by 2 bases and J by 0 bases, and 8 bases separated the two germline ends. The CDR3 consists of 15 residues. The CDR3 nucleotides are TGTGCCAGCTCACCAATAGCCAGCTCTGGAAACACCATATATTTT. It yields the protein CASSPIASSGNTIYF.

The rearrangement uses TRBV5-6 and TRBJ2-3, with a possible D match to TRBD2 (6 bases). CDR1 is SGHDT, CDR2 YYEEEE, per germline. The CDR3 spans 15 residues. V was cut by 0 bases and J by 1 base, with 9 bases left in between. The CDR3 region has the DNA TGTGCCAGCAGCTTGGCCCAGCGGGGCACAGATACGCAGTATTTT. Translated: CASSLAQRGTDTQYF.

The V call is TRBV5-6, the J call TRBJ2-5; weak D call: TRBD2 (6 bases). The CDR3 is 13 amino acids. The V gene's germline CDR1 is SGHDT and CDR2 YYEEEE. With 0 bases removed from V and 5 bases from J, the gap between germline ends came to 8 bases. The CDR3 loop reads CASSLAGRETQYF. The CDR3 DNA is TGTGCCAGCAGCTTGGCAGGGAGGGAGACCCAGTACTTC.

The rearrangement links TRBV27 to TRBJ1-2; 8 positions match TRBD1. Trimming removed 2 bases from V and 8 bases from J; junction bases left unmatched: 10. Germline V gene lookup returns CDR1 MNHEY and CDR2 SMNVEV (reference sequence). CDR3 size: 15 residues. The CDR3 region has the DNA TGTGCCAGCAGTTTAGACCCGCGACAGGGGCAAGGCTACACCTTC. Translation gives CASSLDPRQGQGYTF.

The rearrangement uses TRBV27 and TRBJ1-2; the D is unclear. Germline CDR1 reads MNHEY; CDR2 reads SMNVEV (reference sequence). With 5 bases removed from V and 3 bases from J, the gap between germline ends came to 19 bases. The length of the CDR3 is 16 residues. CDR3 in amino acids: CASSDLKLYNHYGYTF. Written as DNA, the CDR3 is TGTGCCAGCAGTGATTTGAAACTATACAACCACTATGGCTACACCTTC.

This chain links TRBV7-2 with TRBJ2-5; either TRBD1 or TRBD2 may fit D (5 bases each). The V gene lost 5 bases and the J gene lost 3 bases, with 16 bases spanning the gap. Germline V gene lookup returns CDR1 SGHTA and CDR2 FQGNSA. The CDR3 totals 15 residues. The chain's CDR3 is CASSPTGAEKETQYF. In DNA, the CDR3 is TGTGCCAGCAGCCCCACAGGAGCGGAGAAAGAGACCCAGTACTTC.

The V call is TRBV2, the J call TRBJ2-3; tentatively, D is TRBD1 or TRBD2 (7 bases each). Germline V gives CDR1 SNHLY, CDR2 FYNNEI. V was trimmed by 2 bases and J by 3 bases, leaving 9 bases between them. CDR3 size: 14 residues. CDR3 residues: CASSEQGGTDTQYF. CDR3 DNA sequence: TGTGCCAGCAGTGAACAGGGGGGGACAGATACGCAGTATTTT.

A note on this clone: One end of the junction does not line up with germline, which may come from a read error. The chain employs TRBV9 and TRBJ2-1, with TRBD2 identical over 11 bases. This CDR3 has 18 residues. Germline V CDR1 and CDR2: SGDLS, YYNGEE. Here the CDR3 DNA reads TGTGCCAGCAGCGTAGGATCTTTAGCGGGGGGGTTCGGCAATCAGCAGTTCTTC. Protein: CASSVGSLAGGFGNQQFF. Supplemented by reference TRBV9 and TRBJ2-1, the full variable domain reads DSGVTQTPKHLITATGQRVTLRCSPRSGDLSVYWYQQSLDQGLQFLIQYYNGEERAKGNILERFSAQQFPDLHSELNLSSLELGDSALYFCASSVGSLAGGFGNQQFFGPGTRLTVL.

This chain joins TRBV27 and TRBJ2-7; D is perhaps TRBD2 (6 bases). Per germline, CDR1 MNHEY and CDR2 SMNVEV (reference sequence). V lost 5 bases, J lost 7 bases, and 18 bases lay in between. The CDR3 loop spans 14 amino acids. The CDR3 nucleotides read TGTGCCAGCAGTCTTGGGATAGCGGTCTGGGAGCAGTACTTC. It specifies CASSLGIAVWEQYF.

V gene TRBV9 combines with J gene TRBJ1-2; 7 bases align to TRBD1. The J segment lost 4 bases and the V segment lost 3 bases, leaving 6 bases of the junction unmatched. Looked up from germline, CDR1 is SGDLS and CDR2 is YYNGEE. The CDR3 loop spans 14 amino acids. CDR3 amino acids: CASSGGTDLYGYTF. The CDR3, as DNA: TGTGCCAGCAGCGGGGGGACAGACCTCTATGGCTACACCTTC.

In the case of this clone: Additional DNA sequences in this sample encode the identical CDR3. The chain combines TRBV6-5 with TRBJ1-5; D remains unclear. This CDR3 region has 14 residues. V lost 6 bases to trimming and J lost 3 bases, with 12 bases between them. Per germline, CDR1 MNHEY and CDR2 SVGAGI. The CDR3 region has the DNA TGTGCCAGCAGCCCCGGTTGGGACAATCAGCCCCAGCATTTT. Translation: CASSPGWDNQPQHF.

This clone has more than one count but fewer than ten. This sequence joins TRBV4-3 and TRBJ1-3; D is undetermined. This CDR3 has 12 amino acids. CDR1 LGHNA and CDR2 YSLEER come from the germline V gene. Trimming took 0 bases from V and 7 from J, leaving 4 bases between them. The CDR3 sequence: CASSQEGNTIYF. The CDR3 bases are TGCGCCAGCAGCCAAGAGGGGAACACCATATATTTT.

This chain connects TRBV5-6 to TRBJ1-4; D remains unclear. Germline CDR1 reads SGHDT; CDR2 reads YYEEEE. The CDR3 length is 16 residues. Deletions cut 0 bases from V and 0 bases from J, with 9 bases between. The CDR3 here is CASSLGNYATNEKLFF. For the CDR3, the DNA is TGTGCCAGCAGCTTGGGGAACTATGCAACTAATGAAAAACTGTTTTTT.

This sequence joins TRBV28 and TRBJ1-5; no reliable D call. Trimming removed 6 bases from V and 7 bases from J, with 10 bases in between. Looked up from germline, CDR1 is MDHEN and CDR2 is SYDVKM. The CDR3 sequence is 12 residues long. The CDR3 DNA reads TGTGCCAGCAGCCAGATCCGCCAGCCCCAGCATTTT. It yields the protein CASSQIRQPQHF.